The 8 T cell receptor beta chains below all came from one sample that was sequenced in a study of blood T cell repertoires in COVID-19. TCRdb keeps only in-frame clones here, not all; method: immunoSEQ multiplex PCR. The table has about 130,000 clones, about 83% seen once. The sequenced sample consisted of peripheral blood. The receptors come from a human donor in a cohort sampled during active COVID-19.

This clone is a singleton in its sample. The chain couples TRBV20-1 to TRBJ2-3; TRBD1 might be the D (5 bases). V was pared by 3 bases and J by 2 bases, with 12 bases between. The CDR3 is made up of 14 amino acids. From germline, CDR1 is DFQATT and CDR2 SNEGSKA (reference sequence). CDR3 residues: CSASQVGATDTQYF. CDR3 nucleotides: TGCAGTGCTAGTCAAGTTGGGGCCACAGATACGCAGTATTTT.

The gene calls are TRBV3-1 (or the pseudogene TRBV3-2) and TRBJ2-7; 10 bases fit TRBD2. In germline, CDR1 is LGHDT, CDR2 YNNKEL (reference sequence). CDR3 length: 18 residues. Unmatched junction bases numbered 11, after V lost 0 bases and J lost 3 bases. The CDR3 region is CASSQEEIAGGPGYEQYF. The CDR3 DNA reads TGTGCCAGCAGCCAAGAGGAAATAGCGGGAGGTCCGGGCTACGAGCAGTACTTC.

J is TRBJ2-7 and V is TRBV5-1; 9 bases match TRBD1. There are 16 residues in the CDR3. Losses at the gene ends were 3 bases for V and 6 bases for J; bases not matched to a gene: 13. The germline gives CDR1 SGHRS, CDR2 YFSETQ. The CDR3 loop reads CASSSNPGTGIREQYF. The CDR3 coding sequence is TGCGCCAGCAGCTCGAACCCCGGGACAGGGATCCGCGAGCAGTACTTC.

The J gene is TRBJ2-1, the V gene TRBV11-3, with 12 bases aligning to TRBD2. The CDR3 is 18 amino acids. Per germline, CDR1 SGHNT and CDR2 YENEEA. The V segment lost 5 bases and the J segment 8 bases; nucleotides outside the gene matches: 16. CDR3: CASSPGTSGRSLLHEQFF. The CDR3 nucleotides are TGTGCCAGCAGCCCCGGGACTAGCGGGCGGTCCCTCCTCCATGAGCAGTTCTTC. Combining the CDR3 with reference TRBV11-3 and TRBJ2-1 gives the whole variable domain EAGVVQSPRYKIIEKKQPVAFWCNPISGHNTLYWYLQNLGQGPELLIRYENEEAVDDSQLPKDRFSAERLKGVDSTLKIQPAELGDSAVYLCASSPGTSGRSLLHEQFFGPGTRLTVL.

The table lists this clone with a few counts. The rearrangement links TRBV14 to TRBJ2-7; D gene ambiguous. Trimming removed 4 bases at V and 3 bases at J, with 7 bases between. This CDR3 has 12 amino acids. CDR1 is SGHDN, CDR2 FVKESK, per germline. This CDR3 is CASSPTYYEQYF. DNA for the CDR3: TGTGCCAGCAGCCCCACTTACTACGAGCAGTACTTC.

The rearrangement joins TRBV2 to TRBJ1-2; 7 bases are shared with TRBD1. V lost 6 bases and J lost 3; bases outside the gene matches: 10. The germline V gene encodes CDR1 SNHLY and CDR2 FYNNEI. This CDR3 contains 15 residues. CDR3 DNA: TGTGCCAGCAGGGCACCTGGGACAGCCGACTATGGCTACACCTTC. Translation: CASRAPGTADYGYTF.

The J gene is TRBJ1-1, the V gene TRBV9; D might be TRBD1 (6 bases). CDR1 is SGDLS and CDR2 is YYNGEE in the germline V gene. The CDR3 is made up of 16 amino acids. The V end lost 3 bases, the J end lost 1 base, and 16 bases lay between the germline ends. The CDR3 region is CASSEKPGDPNTEAFF. The CDR3 nucleotides are TGTGCCAGCAGCGAAAAACCAGGGGACCCGAACACTGAAGCTTTCTTT. Variable domain in full (rest from reference TRBV9 and TRBJ1-1): DSGVTQTPKHLITATGQRVTLRCSPRSGDLSVYWYQQSLDQGLQFLIQYYNGEERAKGNILERFSAQQFPDLHSELNLSSLELGDSALYFCASSEKPGDPNTEAFFGQGTRLTVV.

The V and J genes are TRBV7-2 and TRBJ2-7; 10 bases are shared with TRBD2. Looked up from germline, CDR1 is SGHTA and CDR2 is FQGNSA. The CDR3 has 15 residues. With 2 bases clipped from V and 4 bases from J, the junction kept 5 bases outside the gene matches. For the CDR3, the DNA is TGTGCCAGCAGCTTAATAGCGGGAGGATTGTACGAGCAGTACTTC. Translated: CASSLIAGGLYEQYF. The complete variable domain, with remaining parts taken from reference TRBV7-2 and TRBJ2-7, reads GAGVSQSPSNKVTEKGKDVELRCDPISGHTALYWYRQSLGQGLEFLIYFQGNSAPDKSGLPSDRFSAERTGGSVSTLTIQRTQQEDSAVYLCASSLIAGGLYEQYFGPGTRLTVT.